What follows are 19 T cell receptor beta chains derived from one specimen sequenced in a study of shared clonotypes between healthy human individuals. TCRdb's copy holds only in-frame clones and misses some; the assay was immunoSEQ multiplex PCR. The data show about 2.3 million clones, roughly 92% seen once. What was sequenced was naive CD4+ T cells from PBMCs. Specified subset: CD45RA+ positively selected. Source of these receptors: a man younger than 35 in good health. Some clones in this sample may be carry-over from other donors' samples.

The V gene is TRBV18, the J gene TRBJ1-2, with 12 bases that match TRBD1. J was trimmed by 3 bases and V by 3 bases; bases with no gene match: 8. This CDR3 spans 17 amino acids. Germline CDR1 is KGHSH and CDR2 is LQKENI. The CDR3 is CASSPGQGAIKDYGYTF. Written as DNA, the CDR3 is TGTGCCAGCTCACCGGGACAGGGGGCGATTAAGGACTATGGCTACACCTTC.

This chain links TRBV19 with TRBJ1-3; tentatively, D is TRBD1 (5 bases). CDR1 and CDR2 (germline): LNHDA, SQIVND (reference sequence). CDR3 length: 13 residues. Between the trimmed V and J ends, which lost 4 bases and 8 bases, there was a span of 12 bases. CDR3 sequence (DNA): TGTGCCAGTAGTACATGGGGGACCGACACCATATATTTT. The encoded protein is CASSTWGTDTIYF.

The chain joins TRBV19 to TRBJ2-7; possibly TRBD1 for D (5 bases). CDR1 is LNHDA and CDR2 is SQIVND in the germline V gene (reference sequence). Between the trimmed V and J ends, which lost 5 bases and 0 bases, there was a span of 11 bases. The CDR3 is 14 amino acids. CDR3 sequence: CASSVGLLSYEQYF. In nucleotides, the CDR3 is TGTGCCAGTAGTGTGGGGCTCCTCTCCTACGAGCAGTACTTC.

The CDR3 DNA follows: TGCGCCAGCAGTGACAGGTCCTACAATGAGCAGTTCTTC. Its translation: CASSDRSYNEQFF. The chain recombines TRBV5-1 with TRBJ2-1, with D possibly TRBD1 on 6 matching bases. Germline V CDR1 and CDR2: SGHRS, YFSETQ. The CDR3 runs 13 residues. The ends were cut back, 5 bases at V and 1 base at J, with 7 bases in the middle.

The rearrangement links TRBV5-1 to TRBJ1-5; 7 bases align to TRBD1. Germline loops: CDR1 SGHRS, CDR2 YFSETQ. This CDR3 has 14 amino acids. V lost 4 bases and J lost 5; bases outside the gene matches: 6. The CDR3 coding sequence is TGCGCCAGCAGCCCCGGGACAGAGGATCAGCCCCAGCATTTT. Translated: CASSPGTEDQPQHF.

This clone was counted a single time. CDR3 residues: CASSETAGSEYTF. CDR3 nucleotide sequence: TGTGCCAGCTCCGAAACCGCGGGGAGTGAATACACCTTC. The chain joins TRBV18 to TRBJ1-2; D gene unclear. V gave up 6 bases and J gave up 11 bases, with 19 bases separating them. The CDR3 is made up of 13 amino acids. Germline loops: CDR1 KGHSH, CDR2 LQKENI.

This rearrangement joins TRBV10-1 to TRBJ2-1; the D gene could be TRBD1 or TRBD2 (5 bases each). CDR1 and CDR2 from the germline V gene are WNHNN and SYGVQD (reference sequence). V was trimmed by 0 bases and J by 12 bases, leaving 12 bases between them. The length of the CDR3 is 13 residues. The DNA for the CDR3 is TGCGCCAGCAGTGAGTCGTCTCCGGGACGGCAGTTCTTC. Translated, it gives CASSESSPGRQFF.

The chain recombines TRBV5-1 with TRBJ1-1; no reliable D call. CDR3 length: 18 residues. Trimming removed 4 bases at V and 3 bases at J, with 25 bases between. Germline assignment: CDR1 SGHRS and CDR2 YFSETQ. This CDR3 is CASSPDLGFAAADTEAFF. The CDR3 DNA reads as TGCGCCAGCAGCCCCGACCTAGGGTTCGCCGCTGCGGACACTGAAGCTTTCTTT.

This chain joins TRBV7-9 and TRBJ2-5; 8 nucleotides align to TRBD1. The germline V gene encodes CDR1 SEHNR and CDR2 FQNEAQ (reference sequence). CDR3 length equals 16 residues. V shed 1 base, J shed 1 base, and the junction held 5 bases outside the gene matches. CDR3: CASSLDTGGTQETQYF. Here the CDR3 DNA reads TGTGCCAGCAGCTTAGATACAGGGGGAACCCAAGAGACCCAGTACTTC.

V usage is TRBV4-2 and J usage is TRBJ2-1, with 10 bases lining up with TRBD2. The CDR3 sequence is 16 residues long. Losses at the gene ends were 1 base for V and 4 bases for J; bases not matched to a gene: 4. CDR1 is LGHNA, CDR2 YNFKEQ, per germline. The CDR3 protein is CASSQARTSGYNEQFF. The CDR3 DNA reads TGTGCCAGCAGCCAAGCCCGGACTAGCGGTTACAATGAGCAGTTCTTC.

The chain recombines TRBV23-1 with TRBJ2-1; TRBD2 aligns across 12 bases. TRBV23-1 is filed as an ORF, its function uncertain. V was pared by 1 base and J by 7 bases, with 2 bases of the junction left unmatched. The CDR3 loop spans 15 amino acids. CDR3 amino acids: CASSQWTSGMNEQFF. The CDR3 DNA reads as TGCGCCAGCAGTCAATGGACTAGCGGGATGAATGAGCAGTTCTTC.

The J gene is TRBJ2-7, the V gene TRBV15; D may match TRBD1 or TRBD2 (7 bases each). Germline-derived CDR1 and CDR2 are LNHNV and YYDKDF (reference sequence). There are 16 residues in the CDR3. V lost 5 bases to trimming and J lost 6 bases, with 23 bases between them. In DNA, the CDR3 is TGTGCCACCAGCTCAGGGGGGGGAACGATTTATTCCGAGCAGTACTTC. Protein: CATSSGGGTIYSEQYF.

The chain joins TRBV7-2 to TRBJ1-5; 8 bases map to TRBD1. Germline V gene sequence: CDR1 SGHTA, CDR2 FQGNSA. The junction had 10 bases not matched to a gene; V was cut back by 2 bases and J by 4 bases. This CDR3 is built from 17 residues. The CDR3 protein is CASSLLAPGQGNQPQHF. CDR3 bases: TGTGCCAGCAGCTTATTGGCGCCCGGACAGGGTAATCAGCCCCAGCATTTT.

The chain carries TRBV11-2 and TRBJ2-5; tentatively, D is TRBD1 or TRBD2 (5 bases each). Germline lookup yields CDR1 SGHAT and CDR2 FQNNGV. V was clipped by 0 bases and J by 7 bases, with 6 bases between them. The CDR3 runs to 12 residues. CDR3 coding DNA: TGTGCCAGCAGCTTAGATGGGGGGACCCAGTACTTC. Protein: CASSLDGGTQYF. The entire variable domain, with the rest obtained from reference TRBV11-2 and TRBJ2-5, is as follows: EAGVAQSPRYKIIEKRQSVAFWCNPISGHATLYWYQQILGQGPKLLIQFQNNGVVDDSQLPKDRFSAERLKGVDSTLKIQPAKLEDSAVYLCASSLDGGTQYFGPGTRLLVL.

The DNA of the CDR3 is TGTGCCTGGAGTGTACAGGAGGATCAGCCCCAGCATTTT. Protein product: CAWSVQEDQPQHF. The V gene is TRBV30, the J gene TRBJ1-5, with D maybe TRBD1 (5 bases). The CDR3 covers 13 residues. V dropped 0 bases and J dropped 5 bases, with 8 bases sitting between them. The V gene's germline CDR1 is GTSNPN and CDR2 SVGIG (reference sequence). The whole variable domain, filled in from reference TRBV30 and TRBJ1-5, reads SQTIHQWPATLVQPVGSPLSLECTVEGTSNPNLYWYRQAAGRGLQLLFYSVGIGQISSEVPQNLSASRPQDRQFILSSKKLLLSDSGFYLCAWSVQEDQPQHFGDGTRLSIL.

V usage is TRBV19 and J usage is TRBJ1-1, with D uncertain. CDR1 is LNHDA, CDR2 SQIVND, per germline (reference sequence). Trimming took 5 bases from V and 6 from J, leaving 16 bases between them. This CDR3 spans 14 amino acids. CDR3 protein: CASSGQLQVSEAFF. CDR3 DNA: TGTGCCAGTAGTGGCCAACTCCAGGTCTCTGAAGCTTTCTTT.

The genes are TRBV5-1 and TRBJ2-7; D possibly uses TRBD1 or TRBD2 (5 bases each). CDR3 length: 13 residues. V lost 7 bases and J lost 6, with 17 bases in between. Germline values: CDR1 SGHRS, CDR2 YFSETQ. The CDR3 DNA reads TGCGCCAGCTCCCGGGACCTACCGACCGAGCAGTACTTC. This codes for CASSRDLPTEQYF.

The chain uses TRBV7-7 and TRBJ2-3; D uncertain. The CDR3 has 14 amino acids. V was clipped by 2 bases and J by 4 bases, with 10 bases between them. The germline CDR1 and CDR2 sequences are SSHAT and FNYEAQ (reference sequence). CDR3 residues: CASSLYRFADTQYF. In nucleotides, the CDR3 is TGTGCCAGCAGCTTATATCGGTTCGCAGATACGCAGTATTTT.

CDR3 sequence reads: CASRDRTNTEAFF. CDR3 coding DNA: TGTGCCAGCAGGGACAGGACAAACACTGAAGCTTTCTTT. This chain joins TRBV6-6 and TRBJ1-1, with 7 bases lining up with TRBD1. V shed 6 bases, J shed 2 bases, and the junction held 3 bases outside the gene matches. This CDR3 spans 13 amino acids. Germline V lookup: CDR1 MNHNY, CDR2 SVGAGI (reference sequence).